Listed below are T cell receptor beta chains from one sample, sequenced in a study of blood T cell repertoires in COVID-19. The data were produced by immunoSEQ multiplex PCR, yet TCRdb's version contains in-frame clones alone and is incomplete. Among 180,000 or so clones listed, approximately 80% were seen once. The sample was PBMCs or T cells enriched from blood (not recorded which). These receptors were collected from a man over 45 who had recovered from COVID-19. Both conserved end residues are part of each CDR3. D genes are given only for firm matches.

V gene: TRBV11-2
J gene: TRBJ2-7
D gene: .
CDR3 protein: CASSVETMSSYEQYF

V gene: TRBV6-1
J gene: TRBJ1-2
D gene: .
CDR3 protein: CASSEAFGQINYGYTF

V gene: TRBV13
J gene: TRBJ2-7
D gene: TRBD2
CDR3 protein: CASSSGGRNVDLQYF

V gene: TRBV7-3
J gene: TRBJ2-5
D gene: .
CDR3 protein: CASSLLGGQETQYF

V gene: TRBV24-1
J gene: TRBJ2-5
D gene: .
CDR3 protein: CATSVRTESGFGETQYF

V gene: TRBV11-3
J gene: TRBJ2-3
D gene: .
CDR3 protein: CASSLISTDTQYF

V gene: TRBV15
J gene: TRBJ2-7
D gene: TRBD1
CDR3 protein: CATSRDRGTGGNEQYF

V gene: TRBV28
J gene: TRBJ2-5
D gene: TRBD2
CDR3 protein: CASSWGLAGGPEETQYF

V gene: TRBV5-4
J gene: TRBJ1-2
D gene: TRBD1
CDR3 protein: CASSSPGQGNGYTF

V gene: TRBV3-1/TRBV3-2
J gene: TRBJ2-2
D gene: .
CDR3 protein: CASSQGRITGELFF

V gene: TRBV28
J gene: TRBJ2-2
D gene: .
CDR3 protein: CASTLPMGSLLNTGELFF

V gene: TRBV7-2
J gene: TRBJ2-4
D gene: TRBD1
CDR3 protein: CASSLRTGLVKNIQYF

V gene: TRBV29-1
J gene: TRBJ2-1
D gene: .
CDR3 protein: CSSTRDGGANFYNEQFF

V gene: TRBV4-2
J gene: TRBJ2-7
D gene: .
CDR3 protein: CASSPRDGMEGHYEQYF

V gene: TRBV11-3
J gene: TRBJ1-3
D gene: .
CDR3 protein: CASSSAAGDTIYF

V gene: TRBV6-5
J gene: TRBJ1-1
D gene: .
CDR3 protein: CASVMAGVAFF

V gene: TRBV25-1
J gene: TRBJ1-2
D gene: .
CDR3 protein: CASSESLSGERYTF

V gene: TRBV5-1
J gene: TRBJ1-1
D gene: TRBD1
CDR3 protein: CASSDSGGTEAFF

V gene: TRBV7-3
J gene: TRBJ2-1
D gene: .
CDR3 protein: CASSPQPGLVSYNEQFF

V gene: TRBV3-1/TRBV3-2
J gene: TRBJ2-5
D gene: .
CDR3 protein: CASSPLGFSRGETQYF

V gene: TRBV29-1
J gene: TRBJ1-6
D gene: .
CDR3 protein: CSVQGGFESPLHF

V gene: TRBV2
J gene: TRBJ1-5
D gene: TRBD1
CDR3 protein: CASSTGVSNQPQHF

V gene: TRBV30
J gene: TRBJ1-1
D gene: .
CDR3 protein: CAWVTLWRAEAFF

V gene: TRBV6-5
J gene: TRBJ2-2
D gene: .
CDR3 protein: CASSSSLGTGELFF

V gene: TRBV18
J gene: TRBJ1-2
D gene: .
CDR3 protein: CASSPPTADGYTF

V gene: TRBV7-8
J gene: TRBJ2-7
D gene: .
CDR3 protein: CASSPRPGGGGIYEQYF